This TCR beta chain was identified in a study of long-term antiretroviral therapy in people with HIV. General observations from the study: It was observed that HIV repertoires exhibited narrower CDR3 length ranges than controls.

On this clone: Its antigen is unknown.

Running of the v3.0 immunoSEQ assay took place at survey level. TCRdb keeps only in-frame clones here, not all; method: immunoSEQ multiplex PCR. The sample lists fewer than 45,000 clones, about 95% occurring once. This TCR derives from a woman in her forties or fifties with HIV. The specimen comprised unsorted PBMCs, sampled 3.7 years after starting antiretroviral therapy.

The CDR3: CAWSVQGRWFSSTDTQYF. The CDR3 nucleotides are TGTGCCTGGAGTGTACAGGGTCGTTGGTTCTCTAGCACAGATACGCAGTATTTT. The gene calls are TRBV30 and TRBJ2-3; D is perhaps TRBD1 (6 bases). V lost 0 bases and J lost 0, with 19 bases in between. The CDR3 is made up of 18 amino acids. CDR1 GTSNPN and CDR2 SVGIG come from the germline V gene (reference sequence).